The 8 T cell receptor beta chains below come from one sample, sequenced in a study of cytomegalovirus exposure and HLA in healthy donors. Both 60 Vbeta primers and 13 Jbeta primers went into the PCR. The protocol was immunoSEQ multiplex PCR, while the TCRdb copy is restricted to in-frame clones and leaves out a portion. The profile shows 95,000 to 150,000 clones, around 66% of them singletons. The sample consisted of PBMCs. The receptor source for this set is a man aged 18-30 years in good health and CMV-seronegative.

CDR3 residues: CARSCSGVSSYEQYF. CDR3 nucleotide sequence: TGTGCCAGAAGCTGCTCCGGGGTCAGCTCCTACGAGCAGTACTTC. The genes are TRBV7-5 and TRBJ2-7; the table's D gene call, TRBD2, was not cross checked with the DNA. TRBV7-5 is a pseudogene locus. CDR3 length: 15 residues.

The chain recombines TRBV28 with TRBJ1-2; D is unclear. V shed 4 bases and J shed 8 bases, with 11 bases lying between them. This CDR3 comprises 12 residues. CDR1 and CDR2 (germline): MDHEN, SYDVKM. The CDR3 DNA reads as TGTGCCAGCAGTTCCGGGGTCCCGGGCTACACCTTC. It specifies CASSSGVPGYTF.

CDR3: CASSRTGNTEAFF. The CDR3 DNA is TGTGCCAGCAGCCGAACAGGGAACACTGAAGCTTTCTTT. This sequence joins TRBV11-2 and TRBJ1-1; D perhaps matches TRBD1 (5 bases). The CDR3 extends over 13 amino acids. CDR1 is SGHAT and CDR2 is FQNNGV in the germline V gene. Trimming took off 5 bases at V and 1 base at J, with 8 bases between the two ends.

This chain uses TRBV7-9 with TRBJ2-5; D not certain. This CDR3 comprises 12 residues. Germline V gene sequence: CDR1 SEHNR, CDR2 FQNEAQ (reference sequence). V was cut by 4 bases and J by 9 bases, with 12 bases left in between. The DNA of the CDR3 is TGTGCCAGCAGCTCTGAACTTTCGGCCCAGTACTTC. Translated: CASSSELSAQYF.

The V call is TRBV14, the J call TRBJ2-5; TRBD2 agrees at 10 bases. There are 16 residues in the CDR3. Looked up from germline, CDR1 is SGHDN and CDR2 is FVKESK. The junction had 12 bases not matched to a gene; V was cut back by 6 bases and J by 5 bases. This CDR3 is CASSPRLAGVVETQYF. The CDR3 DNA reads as TGTGCCAGCAGTCCCAGGCTAGCGGGAGTTGTGGAGACCCAGTACTTC. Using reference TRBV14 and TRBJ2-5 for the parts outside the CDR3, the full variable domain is EAGVTQFPSHSVIEKGQTVTLRCDPISGHDNLYWYRRVMGKEIKFLLHFVKESKQDESGMPNNRFLAERTGGTYSTLKVQPAELEDSGVYFCASSPRLAGVVETQYFGPGTRLLVL.

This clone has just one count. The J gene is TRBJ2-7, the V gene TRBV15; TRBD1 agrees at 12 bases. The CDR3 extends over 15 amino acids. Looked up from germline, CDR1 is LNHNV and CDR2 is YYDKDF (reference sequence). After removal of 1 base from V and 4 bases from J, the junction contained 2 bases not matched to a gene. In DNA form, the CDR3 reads TGTGCCACCAGCAGAGCGGGACAGGGGGCTTACGAGCAGTACTTC. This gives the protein CATSRAGQGAYEQYF.

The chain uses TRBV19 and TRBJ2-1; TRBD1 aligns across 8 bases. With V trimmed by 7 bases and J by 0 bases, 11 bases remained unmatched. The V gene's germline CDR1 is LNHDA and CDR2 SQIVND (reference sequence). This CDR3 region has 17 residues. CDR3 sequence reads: CASTTTGQGSSYNEQFF. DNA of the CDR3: TGTGCCAGTACCACCACCGGACAGGGCAGCTCCTACAATGAGCAGTTCTTC.

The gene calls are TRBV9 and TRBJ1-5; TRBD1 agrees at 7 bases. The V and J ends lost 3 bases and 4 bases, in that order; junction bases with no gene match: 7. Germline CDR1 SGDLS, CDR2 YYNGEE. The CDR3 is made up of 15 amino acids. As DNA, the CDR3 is TGTGCCAGCAGCGGCGGAGGGGGCAGGAATCAGCCCCAGCATTTT. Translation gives CASSGGGGRNQPQHF.